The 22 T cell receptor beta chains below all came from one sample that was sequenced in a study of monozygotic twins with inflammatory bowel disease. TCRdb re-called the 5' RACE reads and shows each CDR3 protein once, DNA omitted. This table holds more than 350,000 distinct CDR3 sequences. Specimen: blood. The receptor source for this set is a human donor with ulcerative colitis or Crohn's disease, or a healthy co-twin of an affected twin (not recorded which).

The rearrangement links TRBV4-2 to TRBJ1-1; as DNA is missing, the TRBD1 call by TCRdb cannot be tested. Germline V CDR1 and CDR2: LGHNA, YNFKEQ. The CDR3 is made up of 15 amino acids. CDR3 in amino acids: CASSQDPGADTEAFF.

The CDR3 sequence is CASSRGYTYEQYF. This rearrangement joins TRBV7-8 to TRBJ2-7. Germline CDR1 reads SGHVS; CDR2 reads FQNEAQ. The CDR3 is 13 residues long.

Here the CDR3 reads CASIRQRGAYNEQFF. The V and J genes are TRBV6-5 and TRBJ2-1; TCRdb picks TRBD2, but there is no DNA to check that call. There are 15 residues in the CDR3. Germline-derived CDR1 and CDR2 are MNHEY and SVGAGI.

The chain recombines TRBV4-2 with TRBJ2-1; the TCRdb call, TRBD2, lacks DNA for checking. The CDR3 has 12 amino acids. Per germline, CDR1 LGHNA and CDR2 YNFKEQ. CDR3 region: CASSQSSDEQFF.

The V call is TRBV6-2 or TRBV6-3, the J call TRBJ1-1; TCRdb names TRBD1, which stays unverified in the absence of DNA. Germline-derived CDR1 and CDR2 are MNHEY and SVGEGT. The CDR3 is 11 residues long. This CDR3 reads CASSQGGEAFF.

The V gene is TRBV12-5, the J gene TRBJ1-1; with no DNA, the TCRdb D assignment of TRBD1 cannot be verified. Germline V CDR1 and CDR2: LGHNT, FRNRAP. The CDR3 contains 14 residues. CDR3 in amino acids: CASGPGGGYTEAFF. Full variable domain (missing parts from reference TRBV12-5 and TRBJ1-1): DARVTQTPRHKVTEMGQEVTMRCQPILGHNTVFWYRQTMMQGLELLAYFRNRAPLDDSGMPKDRFSAEMPDATLATLKIQPSEPRDSAVYFCASGPGGGYTEAFFGQGTRLTVV.

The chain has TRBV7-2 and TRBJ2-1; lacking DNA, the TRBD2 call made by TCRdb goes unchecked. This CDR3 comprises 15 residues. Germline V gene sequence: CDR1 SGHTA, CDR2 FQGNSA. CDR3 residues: CASSLMRDFGGGQFF. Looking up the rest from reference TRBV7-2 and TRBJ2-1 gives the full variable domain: GAGVSQSPSNKVTEKGKDVELRCDPISGHTALYWYRQSLGQGLEFLIYFQGNSAPDKSGLPSDRFSAERTGGSVSTLTIQRTQQEDSAVYLCASSLMRDFGGGQFFGPGTRLTVL.

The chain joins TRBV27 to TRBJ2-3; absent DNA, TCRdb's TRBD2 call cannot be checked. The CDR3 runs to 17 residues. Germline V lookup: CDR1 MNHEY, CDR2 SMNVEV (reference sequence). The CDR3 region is CASSHLPGLGGTDTQYF.

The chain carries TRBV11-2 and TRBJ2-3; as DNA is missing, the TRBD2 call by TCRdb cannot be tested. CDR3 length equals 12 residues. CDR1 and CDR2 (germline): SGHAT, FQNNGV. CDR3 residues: CASRPIGGTQYF.

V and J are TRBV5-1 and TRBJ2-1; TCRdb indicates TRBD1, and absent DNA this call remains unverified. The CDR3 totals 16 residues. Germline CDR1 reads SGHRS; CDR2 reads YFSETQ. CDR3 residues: CASSLAAGAGYNEQFF.

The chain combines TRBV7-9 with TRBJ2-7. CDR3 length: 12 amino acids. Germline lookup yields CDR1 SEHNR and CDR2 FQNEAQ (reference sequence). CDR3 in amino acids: CASSSVGPEQYF.

CDR3 residues: CASSPGGVNYGYTF. V and J are TRBV7-2 and TRBJ1-2; TCRdb's D gene call, TRBD1, goes unchecked for lack of DNA. CDR3 length equals 14 residues. Per the germline V gene, CDR1 is SGHTA and CDR2 is FQGNSA.

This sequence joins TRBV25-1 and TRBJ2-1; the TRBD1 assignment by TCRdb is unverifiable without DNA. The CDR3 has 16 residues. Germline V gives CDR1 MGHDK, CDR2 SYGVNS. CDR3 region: CASSSSGASSYNEQFF.

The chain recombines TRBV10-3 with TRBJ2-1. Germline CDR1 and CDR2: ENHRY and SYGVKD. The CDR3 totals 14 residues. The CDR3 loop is CAIDEGNSYNEQFF.

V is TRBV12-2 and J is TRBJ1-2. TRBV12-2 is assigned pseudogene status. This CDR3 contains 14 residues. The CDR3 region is CASRPGYPNYGYTF.

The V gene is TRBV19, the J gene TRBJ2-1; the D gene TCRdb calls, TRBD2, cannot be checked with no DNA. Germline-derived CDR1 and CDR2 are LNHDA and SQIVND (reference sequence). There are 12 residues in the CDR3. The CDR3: CASRNQGGEQFF.

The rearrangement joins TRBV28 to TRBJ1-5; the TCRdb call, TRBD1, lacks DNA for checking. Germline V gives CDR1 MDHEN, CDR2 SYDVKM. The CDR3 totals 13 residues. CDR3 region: CASSLTQGEPQHF.

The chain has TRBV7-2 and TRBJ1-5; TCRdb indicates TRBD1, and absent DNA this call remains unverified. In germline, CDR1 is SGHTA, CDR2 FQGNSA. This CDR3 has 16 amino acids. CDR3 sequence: CASSALGGVGNQPQHF.

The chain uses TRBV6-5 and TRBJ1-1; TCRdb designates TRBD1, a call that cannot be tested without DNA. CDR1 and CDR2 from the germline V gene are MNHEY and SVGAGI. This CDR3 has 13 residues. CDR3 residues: CASSYETGIEAFF.

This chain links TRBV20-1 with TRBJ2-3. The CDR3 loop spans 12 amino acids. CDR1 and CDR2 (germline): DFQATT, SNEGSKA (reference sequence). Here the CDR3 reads CSARDYEPTQYF.

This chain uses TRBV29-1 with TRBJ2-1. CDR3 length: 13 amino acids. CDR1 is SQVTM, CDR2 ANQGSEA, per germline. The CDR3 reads CSVEDSRLAEQFF.

CDR3 protein: CSASHGDTEAFF. The chain carries TRBV20-1 and TRBJ1-1. This CDR3 spans 12 amino acids. Germline V gene data show CDR1 as DFQATT and CDR2 as SNEGSKA (reference sequence).